The T cell receptor beta chain under discussion was sequenced for a study of PD-1 blockade in classical Hodgkin lymphoma. The patients all showed relapse after autologous stem cell transplantation, while their brentuximab vedotin exposure varied. Clones were read by immunoSEQ multiplex PCR, and TCRdb kept only the in-frame ones, dropping some. The sample contains 110,000 or so clones, about nine tenths of which appear only once. This CDR3 has 15 amino acids. V gave up 3 bases and J gave up 4 bases, with 16 bases separating them. Germline loops: CDR1 SGHNT, CDR2 YYREEE (reference sequence). Study results and limitations: At baseline, newly diagnosed patients reportedly showed less TCR diversity than healthy donors. Exclusion was applied to patients who started nivolumab under 1 year after ASCT. At C4D1, TCR diversity had climbed significantly for CD4+ cells, though not for CD8+ cells.

Comments on this clone: Antigen: not known.

The chain joins TRBV5-4 to TRBJ2-5; D not certain. This sequence originates from a human donor with classical Hodgkin lymphoma. The sequencing used peripheral blood mononuclear cells (PBMCs), collected before the second cycle of nivolumab. The CDR3 loop reads CASSSPKYQSETQYF. CDR3 nucleotide sequence: TGTGCCAGCAGCTCACCTAAATATCAATCAGAGACCCAGTACTTC.